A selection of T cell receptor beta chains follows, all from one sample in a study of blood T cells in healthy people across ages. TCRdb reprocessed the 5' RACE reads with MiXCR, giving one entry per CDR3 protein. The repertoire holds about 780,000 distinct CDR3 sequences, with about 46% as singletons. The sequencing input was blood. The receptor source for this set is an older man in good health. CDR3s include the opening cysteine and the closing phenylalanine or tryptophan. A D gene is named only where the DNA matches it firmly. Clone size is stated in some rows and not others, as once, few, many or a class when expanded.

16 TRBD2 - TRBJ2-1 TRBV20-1 TGCAGTGCTAGACTAACCAGGCCTAGCGGGTACAATGAGCAGTTCTTC CSARLTRPSGYNEQFF
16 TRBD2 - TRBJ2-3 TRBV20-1 TGCAGTGCTAGGTTCCCCGCAAGCGGGAGAGCAGATACGCAGTATTTT CSARFPASGRADTQYF
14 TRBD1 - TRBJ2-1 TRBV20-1 TGCAGTGCTCTCGGGACAGGGGTTAACAATGAGCAGTTCTTC CSALGTGVNNEQFF
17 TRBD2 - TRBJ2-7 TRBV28 TGTGCCAGCAGATTCCTCTCCGGGACTAGCGGGAGATACGAGCAGTACTTC CASRFLSGTSGRYEQYF
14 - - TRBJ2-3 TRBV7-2 TGTGCCAGCAGTCGTGAGCGAGACGCAGATACGCAGTATTTT CASSRERDADTQYF
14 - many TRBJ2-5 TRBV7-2 TGTGCCAGCAGTCTAGGTGTCTTGGGGGAGACCCAGTACTTC CASSLGVLGETQYF
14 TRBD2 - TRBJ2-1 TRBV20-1 TGCAGTGCTAGCCGCGGGGGGACCTACAATGAGCAGTTCTTC CSASRGGTYNEQFF
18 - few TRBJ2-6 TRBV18 TGTGCCAGCTCACCACGCGGCAGAACGGCGCATGGGGCCAACGTCCTGACTTTC CASSPRGRTAHGANVLTF
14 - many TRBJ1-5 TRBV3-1 TGTGCCAGCAGCCAAGGCCGCAGCAATCAGCCCCAGCATTTT CASSQGRSNQPQHF
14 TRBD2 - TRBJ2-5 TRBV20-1 TGCAGTGCTAGGTTCCTAGCGGGAGTGGAGACCCAGTACTTC CSARFLAGVETQYF
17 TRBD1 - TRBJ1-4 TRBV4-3 TGCGCCAGCAGCCAAGGGGGACAGGCCGCAACTAATGAAAAACTGTTTTTT CASSQGGQAATNEKLFF
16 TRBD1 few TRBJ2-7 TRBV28 TGTGCCAGCAGCCAATATCCAAACAGGGGGGACTACGAGCAGTACTTC CASSQYPNRGDYEQYF
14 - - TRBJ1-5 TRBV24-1 TGTGCCACCAGTGATGGGGGTGAAAATCAGCCCCAGCATTTT CATSDGGENQPQHF
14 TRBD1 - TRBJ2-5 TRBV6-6 TGTGCCAGCAGGAACAGGGGGCCCTCCTACGTGCAGTACTTC CASRNRGPSYVQYF
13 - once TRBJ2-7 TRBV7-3 TGTGCCAGCAGCCCTACTAGATACAATGAGCAGTACTTC CASSPTRYNEQYF
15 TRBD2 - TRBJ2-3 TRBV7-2 TGTGCCAGCAGCTTTATAGCGGGAAACACAGATACGCAGTATTTT CASSFIAGNTDTQYF
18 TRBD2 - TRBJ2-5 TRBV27 TGTGCCAGCAGTTTAGTCCCCGGGACTAGCGGGAGACAAGAGACCCAGTACTTC CASSLVPGTSGRQETQYF
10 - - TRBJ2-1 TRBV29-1 TGCAGCGCTGCAACAGAGACCCAGTTCTTC CSAATETQFF
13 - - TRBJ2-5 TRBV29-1 TGCAGCGTTGCCATGGGGTTGCTCGAGACCCAGTACTTC CSVAMGLLETQYF
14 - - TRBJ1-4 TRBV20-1 TGCAGTGCTAGTGGATTTGCAACTAATGAAAAACTGTTTTTT CSASGFATNEKLFF
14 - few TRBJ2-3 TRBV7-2 TGTGCCAGCAGCTCAAGATCCGAGGCAGATACGCAGTATTTT CASSSRSEADTQYF
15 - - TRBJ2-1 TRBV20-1 TGCAGTGCTAGACCAAGAGGTTGGCGGGACAATGAGCAGTTCTTC CSARPRGWRDNEQFF
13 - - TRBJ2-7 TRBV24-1 TGTGCCACTAGCGTCGAGGGAAACTACGAGCAGTACTTC CATSVEGNYEQYF
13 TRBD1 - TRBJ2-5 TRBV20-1 TGCAGTGCTAGACTAGGGGGCGCAGAGACCCAGTACTTC CSARLGGAETQYF
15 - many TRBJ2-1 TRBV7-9 TGTGCCAGCAGCTTCGCGAGGGCCTTAGGCAATGAGCAGTTCTTC CASSFARALGNEQFF
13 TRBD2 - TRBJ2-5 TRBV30 TGTGCCTGGAGACTAGCGGGACAAGAGACCCAGTACTTC CAWRLAGQETQYF
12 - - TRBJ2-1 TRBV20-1 TGCAGTGCTAGGAATATCAACGATGAGCAGTTCTTC CSARNINDEQFF
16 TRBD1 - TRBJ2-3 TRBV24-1 TGTGCCACCAGTAGTCTGGGGACAGGGGGCAGAGATACGCAGTATTTT CATSSLGTGGRDTQYF
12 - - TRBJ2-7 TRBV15 TGTGCCACCAGCGCTTCCGGGACAGAGCAGTACTTC CATSASGTEQYF
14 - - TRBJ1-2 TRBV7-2 TGTGCCAGCAGCCCCCGGAGGGAGGGATATGGCTACACCTTC CASSPRREGYGYTF
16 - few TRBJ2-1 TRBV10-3 TGTGCCATCAGTGAGTCGTTTTCGGGAGAAGCCAATGAGCAGTTCTTC CAISESFSGEANEQFF
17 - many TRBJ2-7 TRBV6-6 TGTGCCAGCAGTTACTCTATGGACAGGAGGGTGTACTACGAGCAGTACTTC CASSYSMDRRVYYEQYF